This T cell receptor beta chain comes out of a study of Graves' ophthalmopathy and Graves' hyperthyroidism. CDR1 is SGHVS, CDR2 FQNEAQ, per germline. There are 17 residues in the CDR3. Trimming removed 7 bases from V and 0 bases from J; junction bases left unmatched: 11. Amplification targeted the TCR beta CDR3 regions, with RNA transcripts as the source material. Scientists carried out first-round RT-PCR using HTBI primers and then a second-round multiplex PCR. TCRdb recomputed calls from the multiplex PCR reads with MiXCR, one row per CDR3 protein. The sample records roughly 60,000 distinct CDR3 sequences, more than 40% being singletons.

The material sequenced was peripheral blood. The chain employs TRBV7-8 and TRBJ2-1; 8 bases are shared with TRBD2. The sequence was collected from an adult woman with Graves' ophthalmopathy. The CDR3 region has the DNA TGTGCCAGCACCCTACTGTCCGGGGGGGTCTCCTACAATGAGCAGTTCTTC. Protein: CASTLLSGGVSYNEQFF.